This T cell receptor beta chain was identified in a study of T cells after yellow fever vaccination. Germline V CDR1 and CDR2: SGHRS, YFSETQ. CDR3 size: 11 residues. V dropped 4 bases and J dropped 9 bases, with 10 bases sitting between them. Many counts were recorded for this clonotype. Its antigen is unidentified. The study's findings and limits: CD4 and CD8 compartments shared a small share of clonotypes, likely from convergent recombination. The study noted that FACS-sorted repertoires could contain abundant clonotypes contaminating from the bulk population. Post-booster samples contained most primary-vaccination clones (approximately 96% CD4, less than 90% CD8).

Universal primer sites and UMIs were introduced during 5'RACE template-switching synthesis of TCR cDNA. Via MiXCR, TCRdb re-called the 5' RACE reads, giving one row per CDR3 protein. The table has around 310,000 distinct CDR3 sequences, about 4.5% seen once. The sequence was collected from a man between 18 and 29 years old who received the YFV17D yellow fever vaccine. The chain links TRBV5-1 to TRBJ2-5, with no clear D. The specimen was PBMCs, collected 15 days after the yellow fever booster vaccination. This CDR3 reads CASSGLGAQYF. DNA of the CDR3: TGCGCCAGCAGCGGGCTTGGGGCCCAGTACTTC. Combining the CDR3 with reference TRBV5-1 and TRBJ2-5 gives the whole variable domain KAGVTQTPRYLIKTRGQQVTLSCSPISGHRSVSWYQQTPGQGLQFLFEYFSETQRNKGNFPGRFSGRQFSNSRSEMNVSTLELGDSALYLCASSGLGAQYFGPGTRLLVL.